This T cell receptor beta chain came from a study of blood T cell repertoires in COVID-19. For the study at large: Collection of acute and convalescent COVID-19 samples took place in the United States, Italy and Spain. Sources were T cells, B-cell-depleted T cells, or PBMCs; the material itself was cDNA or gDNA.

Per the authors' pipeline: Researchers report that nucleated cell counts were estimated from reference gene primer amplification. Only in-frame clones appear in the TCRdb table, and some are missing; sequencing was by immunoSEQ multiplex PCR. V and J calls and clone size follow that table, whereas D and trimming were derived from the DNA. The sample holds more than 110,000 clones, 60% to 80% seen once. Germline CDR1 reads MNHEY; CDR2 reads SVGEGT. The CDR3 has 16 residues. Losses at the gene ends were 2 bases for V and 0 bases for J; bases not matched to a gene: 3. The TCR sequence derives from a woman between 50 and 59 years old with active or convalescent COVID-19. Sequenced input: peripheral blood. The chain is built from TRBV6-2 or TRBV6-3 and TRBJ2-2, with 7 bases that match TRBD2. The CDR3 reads CASSYGLAANTGELFF. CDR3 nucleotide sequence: TGTGCCAGCAGTTACGGCCTAGCGGCGAACACCGGGGAGCTGTTTTTT.